These 22 T cell receptor beta chains were all obtained from the same sample, sequenced in a study of T cell responses to AZD1222 COVID-19 vaccine. Some clones are missing from TCRdb's copy, which holds only in-frame ones; the method was immunoSEQ multiplex PCR. The table includes 55,000 to 75,000 clones, 80% to 90% detected once. The material was peripheral blood, obtained on day 0 of AZD1222 vaccination. Every receptor here comes from an adult in good health.

In this sample, this clone turned up a few times. The V call is TRBV6-1, the J call TRBJ2-3; D not certain. This CDR3 has 15 amino acids. Trimming stripped 1 base from V and 0 bases from J, with 8 bases between. CDR1 and CDR2 (germline): MNHNS, SASEGT. CDR3 coding DNA: TGTGCCAGCAGTGAAGTCGAACGGAGCACAGATACGCAGTATTTT. Protein: CASSEVERSTDTQYF.

The CDR3 nucleotides are TGTGCCAGTGGCTTGGGGACAGGGAATCAGCCCCAGCATTTT. This gives the protein CASGLGTGNQPQHF. V is TRBV19 and J is TRBJ1-5; 9 bases map to TRBD1. This CDR3 has 14 amino acids. CDR1 is LNHDA, CDR2 SQIVND, per germline (reference sequence). V was pared by 8 bases and J by 4 bases, with 6 bases of the junction left unmatched.

Only one count was recorded for this clone. This chain connects TRBV12-1 to TRBJ1-2; the D call TRBD1 from the table was never checked on the DNA. TRBV12-1 corresponds to a pseudogene. This CDR3 has 13 amino acids. The CDR3 sequence: CASSFALQGGYTF. CDR3 coding DNA: TGTGCCAGCAGCTTTGCGTTGCAGGGCGGCTACACCTTC.

The chain has TRBV19 and TRBJ2-3; perhaps D is TRBD1 or TRBD2 (5 bases each). V lost 1 base to trimming and J lost 0 bases, with 20 bases between them. CDR1 is LNHDA and CDR2 is SQIVND in the germline V gene (reference sequence). The CDR3 contains 19 residues. The CDR3 DNA reads as TGTGCCAGTAGTATAGCGGGGCTAGCTGTTGTGACTAGCACAGATACGCAGTATTTT. It translates to CASSIAGLAVVTSTDTQYF.

V and J are TRBV10-3 and TRBJ1-3; D unclear. The V end lost 3 bases, the J end lost 0 bases, and 3 bases lay between the germline ends. This CDR3 comprises 13 residues. The germline V gene encodes CDR1 ENHRY and CDR2 SYGVKD. The CDR3 DNA is TGTGCCATCAGTGACAGCTCTGGAAACACCATATATTTT. This translates into CAISDSSGNTIYF.

This clone has only one observation. V gene TRBV7-6 combines with J gene TRBJ1-3, with TRBD1 as a possible D gene (6 bases). Trimming left V 5 bases short and J 0 bases short, with 17 bases between. The CDR3 is made up of 17 amino acids. Germline lookup yields CDR1 SGHVS and CDR2 FNYEAQ. DNA for the CDR3: TGTGCCAGCAGCAACCGAAGGGGGTTAAACTCTGGAAACACCATATATTTT. Translated: CASSNRRGLNSGNTIYF.

This clone was counted a single time. CDR3 amino acids: CASSSRDGNQPQHF. CDR3 bases: TGTGCCAGCAGCTCCAGGGATGGCAATCAGCCCCAGCATTTT. The V and J genes are TRBV7-2 and TRBJ1-5; D possibly corresponds to TRBD1 (5 bases). Germline loops: CDR1 SGHTA, CDR2 FQGNSA. Trimming cost V 4 bases and J 2 bases, with 9 bases left between them. This CDR3 region has 14 residues.

This clone was found once. The J gene is TRBJ1-2, the V gene TRBV24-1; D gene ambiguous. The CDR3 totals 11 residues. Germline CDR1 and CDR2: KGHDR and SFDVKD. Between the trimmed V and J ends, which lost 9 bases and 5 bases, there was a span of 9 bases. For the CDR3, the DNA is TGTGCCACCGGAGGGAGGTATGGCTACACCTTC. It encodes CATGGRYGYTF.

The chain joins TRBV4-1 to TRBJ2-1; 16 bases match TRBD2. Germline CDR1 is MGHRA and CDR2 is YSYEKL. The CDR3 totals 18 residues. The J segment lost 4 bases and the V segment lost 3 bases, leaving 6 bases of the junction unmatched. CDR3: CASSQGLAGGKLYNEQFF. The DNA of the CDR3 is TGCGCCAGCAGCCAGGGACTAGCGGGGGGGAAACTATACAATGAGCAGTTCTTC.

The rearrangement links TRBV3-1 (or the pseudogene TRBV3-2) to TRBJ2-3; D not certain. The V end lost 0 bases, the J end lost 2 bases, and 12 bases lay between the germline ends. CDR1 and CDR2 (germline): LGHDT, YNNKEL (reference sequence). CDR3 length: 16 residues. CDR3 sequence reads: CASSQEAASLTDTQYF. DNA of the CDR3: TGTGCCAGCAGCCAAGAGGCAGCGTCCCTCACAGATACGCAGTATTTT.

As concerns this clone: This same CDR3 is encoded by further DNA sequences in the sample. V usage is TRBV19 and J usage is TRBJ1-2, with D uncertain. Germline V CDR1 and CDR2: LNHDA, SQIVND (reference sequence). The ends were cut back, 5 bases at V and 0 bases at J, with 7 bases in the middle. The CDR3 has 13 amino acids. CDR3 sequence: CASSRGANYGYTF. In nucleotides, the CDR3 is TGTGCCAGTAGTCGCGGGGCTAACTATGGCTACACCTTC.

This clone is a singleton in its sample. The genes are TRBV18 and TRBJ2-2, with 7 nucleotides matching TRBD1. V was clipped by 6 bases and J by 2 bases; unmatched bases: 12. CDR1 KGHSH and CDR2 LQKENI come from the germline V gene. This CDR3 has 17 amino acids. The CDR3 DNA follows: TGTGCCAGCTCTTTGCCTATGGGACAGAAAAACACCGGGGAGCTGTTTTTT. It yields the protein CASSLPMGQKNTGELFF.

The chain carries TRBV9 and TRBJ1-6; 10 bases align to TRBD1. Germline-derived CDR1 and CDR2 are SGDLS and YYNGEE. After removal of 0 bases from V and 8 bases from J, the junction contained 8 bases not matched to a gene. The CDR3 has 17 amino acids. Here the CDR3 reads CASSVAPGQGGYSPLHF. The CDR3 DNA sequence: TGTGCCAGCAGCGTAGCTCCAGGACAGGGGGGCTATTCACCCCTCCACTTT.

The chain carries TRBV20-1 and TRBJ1-1; no clear D. The CDR3 has 11 amino acids. Germline CDR1 is DFQATT and CDR2 is SNEGSKA (reference sequence). The germline V and J ends were trimmed by 3 bases and 7 bases, with 9 bases remaining between them. This CDR3 is CSASRVHEAFF. As DNA, the CDR3 is TGCAGTGCTAGTAGGGTTCATGAAGCTTTCTTT.

In DNA, the CDR3 is TGTGCCAGCAGCCTCCGGACAGGGAAATGGCTGGAGACCCAGTACTTC. This translates into CASSLRTGKWLETQYF. This chain links TRBV3-1 (or the pseudogene TRBV3-2) with TRBJ2-5, with 8 bases fitting TRBD1. The CDR3 runs 16 residues. From germline, CDR1 is LGHDT and CDR2 YNNKEL (reference sequence). J was trimmed by 5 bases and V by 4 bases; bases with no gene match: 12.

This sequence joins TRBV6-5 and TRBJ1-2; 8 nucleotides match TRBD1. The CDR3 sequence is 14 residues long. Germline V gene sequence: CDR1 MNHEY, CDR2 SVGAGI. V was clipped by 10 bases and J by 4 bases; unmatched bases: 11. This CDR3 reads CATFPGGSGYGYTF. The CDR3 DNA sequence: TGTGCCACCTTTCCAGGGGGCTCGGGCTATGGCTACACCTTC.

The chain recombines TRBV27 with TRBJ2-1, with 7 bases matching TRBD2. CDR3 size: 15 residues. Unmatched junction bases numbered 1, after V lost 1 base and J lost 1 base. CDR1 and CDR2 from the germline V gene are MNHEY and SMNVEV (reference sequence). This chain's CDR3 is CASSLYGGSYNEQFF. CDR3 DNA: TGTGCCAGCAGTTTATACGGGGGGTCCTACAATGAGCAGTTCTTC.

The J gene is TRBJ2-1, the V gene TRBV25-1, with a tentative D call TRBD2 (6 bases). Germline V lookup: CDR1 MGHDK, CDR2 SYGVNS. There are 14 residues in the CDR3. Trimming removed 6 bases from V and 0 bases from J, with 9 bases in between. In DNA form, the CDR3 reads TGTGCCAGCAGAGTCGGGGGCTCCTACAATGAGCAGTTCTTC. This codes for CASRVGGSYNEQFF.

This chain uses TRBV6-5 with TRBJ1-5, with D unresolved. CDR1 and CDR2 from the germline V gene are MNHEY and SVGAGI. The CDR3 contains 14 residues. Trimming cost V 5 bases and J 4 bases, with 12 bases left between them. The CDR3 nucleotides are TGTGCCAGCAGTCTGGGCAGGCGGAATCAGCCCCAGCATTTT. The encoded protein is CASSLGRRNQPQHF.

The V gene is TRBV7-3, the J gene TRBJ2-1, with D possibly TRBD2 on 5 matching bases. V shed 1 base and J shed 6 bases, with 16 bases lying between them. Germline V gives CDR1 SGHTA, CDR2 FQGTGA. The CDR3 totals 16 residues. For the CDR3, the DNA is TGTGCCAGCAGCTTAAGTAGCCCGGGGTCCGGCAATGAGCAGTTCTTC. Translating gives CASSLSSPGSGNEQFF.

V and J are TRBV19 and TRBJ1-5, with D perhaps TRBD1 (5 bases). With 3 bases removed from V and 3 bases from J, the gap between germline ends came to 9 bases. This CDR3 has 14 residues. Germline assignment: CDR1 LNHDA and CDR2 SQIVND (reference sequence). CDR3 in amino acids: CASSIRGFNQPQHF. The CDR3 DNA reads TGTGCCAGTAGTATCCGGGGGTTCAATCAGCCCCAGCATTTT.

The chain has TRBV3-1 (or the pseudogene TRBV3-2) and TRBJ1-2; TRBD1 aligns across 10 bases. The CDR3 runs to 13 residues. V shed 5 bases, J shed 8 bases, and the junction held 5 bases outside the gene matches. Looked up from germline, CDR1 is LGHDT and CDR2 is YNNKEL (reference sequence). CDR3 amino acids: CASSWDRGKGYTF. The DNA of the CDR3 is TGTGCCAGCAGCTGGGACAGGGGAAAAGGCTACACCTTC.